This is a list of T cell receptor beta chains from one sample in a study of beta chain features in type 1 diabetes. Only in-frame clones appear in the TCRdb table, and some are missing; sequencing was by immunoSEQ multiplex PCR. This table has around 430,000 clones, about 30% appearing once. Sequencing used naive CD4+ T cells from blood. The receptor source for this set is a young man in good health. The CDR3 runs from the conserved cysteine through the conserved F or W. D genes are given only for firm matches. The size of a clone is reported for some rows only, either as once, few or many, or as a class for expanded clones.

v_gene	abundance	d_gene	j_gene	CDR3aa	CDR3nt
TRBV27	-	-	TRBJ2-7	CASRGTGSSYEQYF	TGTGCCAGCAGGGGGACGGGAAGCTCCTACGAGCAGTACTTC
TRBV7-2	-	TRBD2	TRBJ2-5	CASSSYGGSRETQYF	TGTGCCAGCAGTTCTTACGGGGGGAGCCGAGAGACCCAGTACTTC
TRBV7-2	-	-	TRBJ1-1	CASSILLKTEAFF	TGTGCCAGCAGCATACTTCTGAAGACTGAAGCTTTCTTT
TRBV4-3	few	-	TRBJ2-4	CASSQDINSGVIQYF	TGCGCCAGCAGCCAAGATATCAATAGCGGCGTCATTCAGTACTTC
TRBV15	-	-	TRBJ2-7	CATSTPGTTYEQYF	TGTGCCACCAGCACCCCAGGGACCACTTACGAGCAGTACTTC
TRBV11-2	few	TRBD1	TRBJ2-7	CASSSDRVFYEQYF	TGTGCCAGCAGCTCAGACAGGGTATTCTACGAGCAGTACTTC
TRBV7-3	-	-	TRBJ2-4	CASSLTGGHIQYF	TGTGCCAGCAGCTTAACTGGTGGACACATTCAGTACTTC
TRBV7-2	-	-	TRBJ2-7	CASSLGQVSYEQYF	TGTGCCAGCAGCTTAGGGCAGGTCTCCTACGAGCAGTACTTC
TRBV18	few	-	TRBJ2-5	CASSPPGAETQYF	TGTGCCAGCTCACCACCGGGGGCGGAGACCCAGTACTTC
TRBV28	-	TRBD2	TRBJ2-3	CASSLAGGPITDTQYF	TGTGCCAGCAGTCTAGCGGGAGGGCCCATCACAGATACGCAGTATTTT
TRBV5-1	few	-	TRBJ2-1	CASSDYNEQFF	TGCGCCAGCAGCGACTACAATGAGCAGTTCTTC
TRBV7-2	-	-	TRBJ1-2	CASSSQGPSTYGYTF	TGTGCCAGCAGCTCACAAGGACCGTCCACCTATGGCTACACCTTC
TRBV5-4	-	-	TRBJ1-1	CASSLANPSDTEAFF	TGTGCCAGCAGCTTGGCCAACCCGAGCGACACTGAAGCTTTCTTT
TRBV4-3	-	-	TRBJ1-2	CASSQDRRRDYYGYTF	TGCGCCAGCAGCCAAGATCGGAGGAGAGACTACTATGGCTACACCTTC
TRBV18	-	-	TRBJ2-2	CASSPGGSNTGELFF	TGTGCCAGCTCACCAGGAGGGTCGAACACCGGGGAGCTGTTTTTT
TRBV27	few	-	TRBJ2-7	CASSPAQFYEQYF	TGTGCCAGCAGTCCCGCACAGTTCTACGAGCAGTACTTC
TRBV7-9	-	-	TRBJ2-5	CASSLPPGWETQYF	TGTGCCAGCAGCCTCCCCCCGGGGTGGGAGACCCAGTACTTC
TRBV27	-	TRBD1	TRBJ2-1	CASSLSPGQGAKNEQFF	TGTGCCAGCAGTTTGTCGCCCGGACAGGGGGCAAAGAATGAGCAGTTCTTC
TRBV19	-	TRBD1	TRBJ1-2	CASSNLGQGNYGYTF	TGTGCCAGTAGTAATTTGGGACAGGGGAACTATGGCTACACCTTC
TRBV5-6	-	TRBD1	TRBJ2-3	CATEDRSTDTQYF	TGTGCCACCGAGGACAGGAGCACAGATACGCAGTATTTT
TRBV7-9	few	-	TRBJ2-1	CASSSRGSQLNEQFF	TGTGCCAGCAGCTCCAGGGGCTCCCAATTGAATGAGCAGTTCTTC
TRBV23-1	-	-	TRBJ1-2	CASTRPGARFGYTF	TGCGCCAGCACACGACCAGGGGCGCGATTTGGCTACACCTTC
TRBV11-1	-	TRBD1	TRBJ2-6	CASSSGTAGANVLTF	TGTGCCAGCAGCTCAGGGACAGCTGGGGCCAACGTCCTGACTTTC
TRBV6-5	few	TRBD2	TRBJ2-1	CASSYGTSGSYEQFF	TGTGCCAGCAGTTACGGGACTAGCGGGAGTTATGAGCAGTTCTTC
TRBV4-1	-	-	TRBJ2-7	CASSQGPTGAYEQYF	TGCGCCAGCAGCCAAGGTCCAACAGGAGCCTACGAGCAGTACTTC
TRBV30	-	-	TRBJ2-6	CARGRAGANVLTF	TGTGCCCGCGGCCGAGCTGGGGCCAACGTCCTGACTTTC
TRBV21-1	once	-	TRBJ2-5	CASKKGDETQYF	TGTGCCAGCAAGAAGGGGGATGAGACCCAGTACTTC
TRBV7-2	-	-	TRBJ2-1	CASSLLARNEQFF	TGTGCCAGCAGCTTACTAGCCCGCAATGAGCAGTTCTTC
TRBV5-4	few	-	TRBJ1-4	CASREGVREKLFF	TGTGCCAGCAGAGAAGGGGTACGGGAAAAACTGTTTTTT
TRBV7-2	few	-	TRBJ1-4	CASSLVGQIDEKLFF	TGTGCCAGCAGCTTAGTGGGTCAGATTGATGAAAAACTGTTTTTT
TRBV6-6	few	-	TRBJ1-2	CASSYSPGLRAEGYTF	TGTGCCAGCAGTTACAGCCCTGGGCTTAGGGCGGAGGGCTACACCTTC
TRBV30	few	TRBD2	TRBJ2-7	CAWSARGGYEQYF	TGTGCCTGGAGTGCTCGGGGGGGCTACGAGCAGTACTTC
TRBV29-1	few	TRBD1	TRBJ1-3	CSVEGQAGNTIYF	TGCAGCGTTGAGGGACAGGCTGGAAACACCATATATTTT
TRBV29-1	few	-	TRBJ1-2	CSVSGPGTKEVGYTF	TGCAGCGTTTCTGGCCCCGGGACGAAGGAAGTAGGCTACACCTTC
TRBV6-1	-	TRBD2	TRBJ2-3	CASSEETSGTRSTDTQYF	TGTGCCAGCAGTGAAGAGACTAGCGGGACCCGAAGCACAGATACGCAGTATTTT
TRBV30	-	-	TRBJ2-2	CAWIGSRNTGELFF	TGTGCCTGGATCGGCTCACGAAACACCGGGGAGCTGTTTTTT
TRBV9	few	-	TRBJ2-1	CASSVESSSLYNEQFF	TGTGCCAGCAGCGTAGAGAGCTCATCACTTTACAATGAGCAGTTCTTC
TRBV29-1	-	-	TRBJ2-4	CSVALGPKNIQYF	TGCAGCGTCGCCCTGGGACCTAAAAACATTCAGTACTTC
TRBV29-1	-	TRBD1	TRBJ2-5	CSAIDRGWETQYF	TGCAGCGCTATTGACAGGGGATGGGAGACCCAGTACTTC
TRBV30	once	-	TRBJ1-2	CAWSVRGVYGYTF	TGTGCCTGGAGTGTTCGGGGAGTTTATGGCTACACCTTC
TRBV6-1	-	TRBD1	TRBJ1-1	CASSELDRGGTEAFF	TGTGCCAGCAGTGAACTGGACAGGGGAGGCACTGAAGCTTTCTTT
TRBV25-1	-	-	TRBJ2-1	CASGRGYEQFF	TGTGCCAGCGGCAGGGGCTATGAGCAGTTCTTC
TRBV30	few	TRBD1	TRBJ2-7	CACNTGTGIHEQYF	TGTGCCTGCAATACGGGGACAGGGATCCACGAGCAGTACTTC
TRBV15	-	TRBD2	TRBJ2-7	CATSRDLAGGSDEQYF	TGTGCCACCAGCAGAGATCTGGCGGGAGGATCGGACGAGCAGTACTTC
TRBV29-1	-	-	TRBJ2-2	CSVASVPNTGELFF	TGCAGCGTTGCCTCAGTCCCGAACACCGGGGAGCTGTTTTTT
TRBV4-2	few	-	TRBJ2-3	CASSQGDGTDTQYF	TGTGCCAGCAGCCAAGGGGACGGCACAGATACGCAGTATTTT
TRBV19	-	-	TRBJ2-1	CASSIAPRRAVNEQFF	TGTGCCAGTAGTATAGCCCCTCGGCGGGCCGTCAATGAGCAGTTCTTC
TRBV5-1	few	TRBD2	TRBJ2-4	CASSKGTSGQRTNIQYF	TGCGCCAGCAGCAAAGGGACTAGCGGGCAGAGGACGAACATTCAGTACTTC
TRBV6-5	-	-	TRBJ2-7	CASSALTGSYEQYF	TGTGCCAGCAGTGCGTTGACGGGCTCCTACGAGCAGTACTTC
TRBV4-3	-	-	TRBJ1-1	CASSYRMNTEAFF	TGCGCCAGCAGCTACCGGATGAACACTGAAGCTTTCTTT
TRBV13	few	-	TRBJ2-3	CASSAGQGTDTQYF	TGTGCCAGCAGCGCCGGGCAGGGAACAGATACGCAGTATTTT
TRBV7-2	-	TRBD2	TRBJ2-2	CASSSGLANTGELFF	TGTGCCAGCAGCTCGGGACTAGCGAACACCGGGGAGCTGTTTTTT
TRBV14	-	TRBD2	TRBJ2-1	CASSPTGLAGSNEQFF	TGTGCCAGCAGCCCGACTGGACTAGCGGGCTCCAATGAGCAGTTCTTC
TRBV7-9	-	TRBD1	TRBJ2-3	CASSAGTGARDTQYF	TGTGCCAGCAGCGCCGGGACAGGGGCAAGAGATACGCAGTATTTT
TRBV29-1	-	TRBD1	TRBJ2-7	CSATRDRSYEQYF	TGCAGCGCAACTCGGGACAGGAGTTACGAGCAGTACTTC
TRBV4-3	few	TRBD2	TRBJ2-7	CASSRGAGGYEQYF	TGCGCCAGCTCCCGGGGGGCGGGAGGCTACGAGCAGTACTTC
TRBV7-9	-	-	TRBJ2-2	CASNQNTGELFF	TGTGCCAGCAACCAGAACACCGGGGAGCTGTTTTTT
TRBV11-1	few	-	TRBJ1-1	CASSLVGNTEAFF	TGTGCCAGCAGCTTAGTTGGGAACACTGAAGCTTTCTTT